Described below is a single T cell receptor beta chain sequence and its context. This specimen belongs to a study of brain T cells in children with intractable seizures. Libraries were prepared by immunoSEQ multiplex PCR; TCRdb keeps only in-frame clonotypes and omits some of them. There are a few hundred thousand clones in the sample; about 93% occur only once, and 5% to 7% lies in the top ten. The CDR3 loop spans 15 amino acids. V was pared by 6 bases and J by 4 bases, with 17 bases between. CDR1 is SGHRS and CDR2 is YFSETQ in the germline V gene. The sample's time point: blood from clinic visit 5 months post-surgery; TSC patient then seizure free. Only cases whose brain tissue showed the highest T cell transcript signatures were sequenced. At least one anti-epileptic drug was given before surgery.

V and J are TRBV5-1 and TRBJ2-1, with a tentative D call TRBD1 (6 bases). The sequences come from peripheral blood, collected about 5 months after surgery. The TCR comes from a boy younger than two with tuberous sclerosis and intractable seizures. The CDR3 sequence is CASKGAQGGYNEQFF. For the CDR3, the DNA is TGCGCCAGCAAGGGTGCCCAAGGGGGTTACAATGAGCAGTTCTTC. The whole variable domain, filled in from reference TRBV5-1 and TRBJ2-1, reads KAGVTQTPRYLIKTRGQQVTLSCSPISGHRSVSWYQQTPGQGLQFLFEYFSETQRNKGNFPGRFSGRQFSNSRSEMNVSTLELGDSALYLCASKGAQGGYNEQFFGPGTRLTVL.